The sequence of this TCR beta chain was determined in a study of T cells in Graves' hyperthyroidism and ophthalmopathy. Findings and limits, study-wide: Ophthalmopathy could be told apart from stable hyperthyroidism with a 13 V-J model. The model forecast ophthalmopathy, anticipating it by a median around 6.9 months before onset.

In germline, CDR1 is MNHNS, CDR2 SASEGT. CDR3 length: 15 amino acids. Trimming removed 6 bases from V and 3 bases from J; junction bases left unmatched: 6. This clonotype was counted many times. Its antigen remains unidentified. PBMCs were derived from roughly 10 ml fresh peripheral blood. Researchers took RNA transcripts and amplified the TCR beta CDR3 regions from them. In the first-round RT-PCR of the TCR CDR3, the HTBI primer set was used. TCRdb called the multiplex PCR reads again in MiXCR, with one record for every CDR3 protein. Of tens of thousands of distinct CDR3 sequences listed, under 70% are singletons.

The clonotype comes from a woman aged 55-70 years with Graves' ophthalmopathy. The source material was blood. The rearrangement joins TRBV6-1 to TRBJ2-3, with 10 bases that match TRBD2. As DNA, the CDR3 is TGTGCCAGCAGCTATACTAGCGGGACTACAGATACGCAGTATTTT. Amino acid sequence: CASSYTSGTTDTQYF.